The 22 T cell receptor beta chains given below trace back to one sample, sequenced in a study of T cell changes during pregnancy in multiple sclerosis. Repertoires were generated with immunoSEQ multiplex PCR, while TCRdb's copy carries only in-frame clones and drops some. This table has 40,000 or so clones, 85% to 95% appearing once. The specimen was CD4+ T cells from peripheral blood mononuclear cells, collected in the third trimester of pregnancy. Receptors originate from a female donor with multiple sclerosis, enrolled in a pregnancy study.

This rearrangement joins TRBV19 to TRBJ1-6; D might be TRBD1 (5 bases). Trimming shortened V by 8 bases and J by 7 bases, and 9 bases separated the two germline ends. In germline, CDR1 is LNHDA, CDR2 SQIVND (reference sequence). The CDR3 consists of 12 residues. The CDR3 sequence is CASQSGNSPLHF. The CDR3 nucleotides read TGTGCCAGTCAATCAGGGAATTCACCCCTCCACTTT. The variable domain in full, with the rest retrieved from reference TRBV19 and TRBJ1-6, is DGGITQSPKYLFRKEGQNVTLSCEQNLNHDAMYWYRQDPGQGLRLIYYSQIVNDFQKGDIAEGYSVSREKKESFPLTVTSAQKNPTAFYLCASQSGNSPLHFGNGTRLTVT.

The V call is TRBV7-3, the J call TRBJ2-1; TRBD2 agrees at 7 bases. The CDR3 has 15 residues. Looked up from germline, CDR1 is SGHTA and CDR2 is FQGTGA. Losses at the gene ends were 6 bases for V and 6 bases for J; bases not matched to a gene: 11. The CDR3 DNA is TGTGCCAGCAGTCCCACTAGCGCAAATTTCAATGAGCAGTTCTTC. It encodes CASSPTSANFNEQFF. The whole variable domain, remainder taken from reference TRBV7-3 and TRBJ2-1, is GAGVSQTPSNKVTEKGKYVELRCDPISGHTALYWYRQSLGQGPEFLIYFQGTGAADDSGLPNDRFFAVRPEGSVSTLKIQRTERGDSAVYLCASSPTSANFNEQFFGPGTRLTVL.

The chain carries TRBV30 and TRBJ2-1, with no clear D. This CDR3 spans 12 amino acids. Germline-derived CDR1 and CDR2 are GTSNPN and SVGIG (reference sequence). The germline V and J ends were trimmed by 2 bases and 7 bases, with 9 bases remaining between them. In DNA form, the CDR3 reads TGTGCCTGGAGTCACCTAGGAAATGAGCAGTTCTTC. It translates to CAWSHLGNEQFF.

This chain joins TRBV19 and TRBJ1-1; unclear D gene. V gave up 0 bases and J gave up 0 bases, with 5 bases separating them. From germline, CDR1 is LNHDA and CDR2 SQIVND (reference sequence). This CDR3 has 14 residues. This CDR3 reads CASSIDNVNTEAFF. DNA of the CDR3: TGTGCCAGTAGTATAGACAATGTGAACACTGAAGCTTTCTTT.

The rearrangement joins TRBV27 to TRBJ1-1, with 9 positions matching TRBD1. Germline CDR1 and CDR2: MNHEY and SMNVEV (reference sequence). This CDR3 contains 17 residues. With 3 bases clipped from V and 1 base from J, the junction kept 9 bases outside the gene matches. CDR3 nucleotides: TGTGCCAGCAGTTTGGGACAGGGTCAAATCGGGAACACTGAAGCTTTCTTT. This codes for CASSLGQGQIGNTEAFF.

J is TRBJ2-1 and V is TRBV2, with D perhaps TRBD1 (5 bases). CDR1 and CDR2 from the germline V gene are SNHLY and FYNNEI. The ends were cut back, 7 bases at V and 5 bases at J, with 15 bases in the middle. The CDR3 length is 14 residues. CDR3 loop: CASKLATADNEQFF. The CDR3 nucleotides are TGTGCCAGCAAACTCGCGACAGCAGACAATGAGCAGTTCTTC.

The chain is built from TRBV18 and TRBJ1-3; perhaps TRBD1 as D (6 bases). Per germline, CDR1 KGHSH and CDR2 LQKENI. V gave up 6 bases and J gave up 0 bases, with 15 bases separating them. This CDR3 region has 16 residues. The DNA for the CDR3 is TGTGCCAGCTCTCCCCTGGACAGCGGCTCTGGAAACACCATATATTTT. As protein: CASSPLDSGSGNTIYF.

J is TRBJ2-1 and V is TRBV7-7; 7 bases are a match to TRBD1. The CDR3 sequence is 16 residues long. Trimming at V came to 2 bases and at J to 2 bases, leaving 6 bases not matched to a gene. The germline gives CDR1 SSHAT, CDR2 FNYEAQ (reference sequence). Here the CDR3 reads CASSLREGQPYNEQFF. The CDR3 DNA is TGTGCCAGCAGCTTACGTGAGGGACAGCCCTACAATGAGCAGTTCTTC.

Here the CDR3 reads CASSGQGVRGTEAFF. The CDR3 bases are TGTGCCAGCTCGGGACAGGGGGTAAGAGGCACTGAAGCTTTCTTT. The chain is built from TRBV28 and TRBJ1-1; 11 bases are a match to TRBD1. This CDR3 comprises 15 residues. V was clipped by 8 bases and J by 4 bases; unmatched bases: 9. Germline V lookup: CDR1 MDHEN, CDR2 SYDVKM.

CDR3 region: CASSYSGQAFDEQYF. The CDR3 bases are TGTGCCAGCAGTTACTCGGGACAAGCGTTTGACGAGCAGTACTTC. The genes are TRBV6-5 and TRBJ2-7; tentative D call: TRBD1 (6 bases). This CDR3 contains 15 residues. The germline gives CDR1 MNHEY, CDR2 SVGAGI. Trimming removed 0 bases from V and 5 bases from J, with 14 bases in between.

V and J are TRBV5-4 and TRBJ2-3; a weak D match, TRBD1 (5 bases). Germline assignment: CDR1 SGHNT and CDR2 YYREEE (reference sequence). V dropped 0 bases and J dropped 2 bases, with 13 bases sitting between them. There are 16 residues in the CDR3. CDR3 loop: CASSLGESGHTDTQYF. DNA for the CDR3: TGTGCCAGCAGCTTGGGGGAATCCGGACACACAGATACGCAGTATTTT. Complete variable domain (other parts from reference TRBV5-4 and TRBJ2-3): ETGVTQSPTHLIKTRGQQVTLRCSSQSGHNTVSWYQQALGQGPQFIFQYYREEENGRGNFPPRFSGLQFPNYSSELNVNALELDDSALYLCASSLGESGHTDTQYFGPGTRLTVL.

The rearrangement links TRBV7-9 to TRBJ1-1; D is ambiguous. Germline V gives CDR1 SEHNR, CDR2 FQNEAQ (reference sequence). This CDR3 spans 16 amino acids. The V and J ends lost 0 bases and 1 base respectively, with 12 bases between them. CDR3 nucleotides: TGTGCCAGCAGCTTAGCCTGGCCAGGAAAGAACACTGAAGCTTTCTTT. The encoded protein is CASSLAWPGKNTEAFF.

This chain joins TRBV28 and TRBJ2-7; 11 bases map to TRBD2. After removal of 7 bases from V and 5 bases from J, the junction contained 4 bases not matched to a gene. Germline-derived CDR1 and CDR2 are MDHEN and SYDVKM. CDR3 length equals 13 residues. CDR3 sequence reads: CASTPGLADEQYF. For the CDR3, the DNA is TGTGCCAGCACCCCGGGACTAGCGGACGAGCAGTACTTC. Variable domain in full (rest from reference TRBV28 and TRBJ2-7): DVKVTQSSRYLVKRTGEKVFLECVQDMDHENMFWYRQDPGLGLRLIYFSYDVKMKEKGDIPEGYSVSREKKERFSLILESASTNQTSMYLCASTPGLADEQYFGPGTRLTVT.

This clone was observed once. This chain uses TRBV19 with TRBJ1-2, with 12 bases lining up with TRBD1. J gave up 12 bases and V 6 bases, and 11 bases lay outside the gene matches. Per germline, CDR1 LNHDA and CDR2 SQIVND (reference sequence). The CDR3 is 14 amino acids. For the CDR3, the DNA is TGTGCCAGTAGGACCACCGGGACAGGGGGCTTCAACACCTTC. This encodes CASRTTGTGGFNTF.

The chain employs TRBV5-1 and TRBJ2-5; D call uncertain. The CDR3 covers 13 residues. The V gene's germline CDR1 is SGHRS and CDR2 YFSETQ. Trimming removed 0 bases at V and 5 bases at J, with 8 bases between. The CDR3 region is CASSLGQRETQYF. In DNA, the CDR3 is TGCGCCAGCAGCTTGGGGCAGCGCGAGACCCAGTACTTC.

The chain combines TRBV5-1 with TRBJ2-3; D is uncertain. Germline V CDR1 and CDR2: SGHRS, YFSETQ. The CDR3 contains 11 residues. The V gene lost 5 bases and the J gene lost 4 bases, with 5 bases spanning the gap. DNA of the CDR3: TGCGCCAGCAGGCTATCAGATACGCAGTATTTT. Encoded protein: CASRLSDTQYF.

This rearrangement joins TRBV19 to TRBJ2-1; 9 nucleotides agree with TRBD2. The CDR3 runs to 14 residues. Germline assignment: CDR1 LNHDA and CDR2 SQIVND (reference sequence). The V and J ends lost 5 bases and 4 bases, in that order; junction bases with no gene match: 3. The CDR3 sequence: CASSSTSGYNEQFF. Here the CDR3 DNA reads TGTGCCAGTAGTTCGACTAGCGGATACAATGAGCAGTTCTTC.

Concerning this clone itself: At one boundary the junction diverges from the germline segment, which might be a read error. The same CDR3 can be traced to other DNA sequences in this sample. This chain connects TRBV19 to TRBJ1-5; a weak D match, TRBD1 (6 bases). CDR3 size: 16 residues. Germline V gene sequence: CDR1 LNHDA, CDR2 SQIVND (reference sequence). The CDR3 coding sequence is TGTGCCAGTAGTAGAATCACAGGGTCGGGCAATCAGCCTCAGCATTTT. This translates into CASSRITGSGNQPQHF.

The chain employs TRBV2 and TRBJ1-1; no definite D call. V lost 7 bases, J lost 3 bases, and 9 bases lay in between. The CDR3 consists of 12 residues. Germline loops: CDR1 SNHLY, CDR2 FYNNEI. In DNA, the CDR3 is TGTGCCAGCAAGGTGAGGTACACTGAAGCTTTCTTT. Its translation is CASKVRYTEAFF.

This sequence joins TRBV29-1 and TRBJ1-1; no firm D call. The germline CDR1 and CDR2 sequences are SQVTM and ANQGSEA. Trimming took off 7 bases at V and 0 bases at J, with 12 bases between the two ends. This CDR3 has 13 residues. The CDR3 loop reads CSGVREMNTEAFF. CDR3 DNA sequence: TGCAGCGGGGTCCGGGAGATGAACACTGAAGCTTTCTTT.

CDR3 amino acids: CASSLDGQPLSNYGYTF. The CDR3, as DNA: TGTGCCAGCAGCTTAGATGGGCAGCCCCTTAGTAACTATGGCTACACCTTC. The chain recombines TRBV11-3 with TRBJ1-2; D unresolved. Germline loops: CDR1 SGHNT, CDR2 YENEEA. The CDR3 is 17 amino acids. Deletions cut 0 bases from V and 1 base from J, with 15 bases between.

The V gene is TRBV6-5, the J gene TRBJ1-2, with D perhaps matching TRBD1 (5 bases). The CDR3 consists of 15 residues. V lost 0 bases to trimming and J lost 8 bases, with 16 bases between them. The germline CDR1 and CDR2 sequences are MNHEY and SVGAGI. The CDR3 spells CASSYSKRASGGYTF. In nucleotides, the CDR3 is TGTGCCAGCAGTTACTCGAAACGGGCCTCAGGGGGCTACACCTTC.